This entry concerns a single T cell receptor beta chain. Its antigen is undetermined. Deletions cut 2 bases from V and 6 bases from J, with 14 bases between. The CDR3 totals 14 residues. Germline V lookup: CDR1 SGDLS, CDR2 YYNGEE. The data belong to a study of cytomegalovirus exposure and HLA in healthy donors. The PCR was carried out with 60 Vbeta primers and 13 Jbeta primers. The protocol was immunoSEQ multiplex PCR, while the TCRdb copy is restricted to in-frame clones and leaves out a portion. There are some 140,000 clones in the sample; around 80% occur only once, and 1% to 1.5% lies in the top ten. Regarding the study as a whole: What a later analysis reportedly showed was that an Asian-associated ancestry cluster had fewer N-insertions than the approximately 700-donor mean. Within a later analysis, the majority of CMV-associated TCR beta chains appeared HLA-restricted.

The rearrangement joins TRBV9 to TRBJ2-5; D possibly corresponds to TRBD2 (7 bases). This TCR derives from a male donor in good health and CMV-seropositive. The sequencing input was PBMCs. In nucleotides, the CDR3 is TGTGCCAGCAGCGTTCGGGGGGCCGCGCAGACCCAGTACTTC. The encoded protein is CASSVRGAAQTQYF.